Listed below are T cell receptor beta chains from one sample, sequenced in a study of cytomegalovirus exposure and HLA in healthy donors. TCRdb's copy holds only in-frame clones and misses some; the assay was immunoSEQ multiplex PCR. This table holds about 73,000 clones, roughly 71% found once. The sample was PBMCs. All receptors derive from a man between 65 and 80 years old in good health and CMV-seronegative. Each CDR3 is given with its conserved first and last residue. The D gene is left open where the match is weak. Rows may omit the clone size; those that give it use once, few, many or a size class.

>TRBV30|.|TRBJ1-5|.
CAWSAGILNQPQHF
TGTGCCTGGAGTGCAGGGATTCTAAATCAGCCCCAGCATTTT
>TRBV28|.|TRBJ2-7|TRBD1
CASSRTGRSYEQYF
TGTGCCAGCAGTAGGACAGGGAGGTCCTACGAGCAGTACTTC
>TRBV29-1|.|TRBJ2-3|.
CSVRGRGSSTDTQYF
TGCAGCGTTCGGGGGCGGGGGTCTAGCACAGATACGCAGTATTTT
>TRBV7-2|.|TRBJ2-3|TRBD2
CASSLSSGGSTDTQYF
TGTGCCAGCAGCTTGAGTAGCGGGGGGAGCACAGATACGCAGTATTTT
>TRBV14|few|TRBJ2-7|TRBD1
CASSQEYGYGTETSYEQYF
TGTGCCAGCAGCCAAGAGTATGGGTACGGGACAGAAACCTCCTACGAGCAGTACTTC
>TRBV7-9|.|TRBJ2-2|.
CASSLGSLLLGDTGELFF
TGTGCCAGCAGCTTAGGATCCCTTCTACTCGGGGACACCGGGGAGCTGTTTTTT
>TRBV6-7|few|TRBJ1-6|TRBD1
CASVRDRCNSSYNSPLHF
TGTGCCAGCGTAAGGGACAGGTGCAATTCCTCCTATAATTCACCCCTCCACTTT
>TRBV7-2|few|TRBJ2-5|TRBD2
CASSGGLAGETQYF
TGTGCCAGCAGCGGGGGACTAGCGGGAGAGACCCAGTACTTC
>TRBV16|.|TRBJ1-1|.
CASSQSQGNTEAFF
TGTGCCAGCAGCCAATCGCAGGGGAACACTGAAGCTTTCTTT
>TRBV10-3|few|TRBJ1-5|TRBD1
CAISESKGAGQPQHF
TGTGCCATCAGTGAGTCAAAGGGGGCTGGTCAGCCCCAGCATTTT
>TRBV4-1|.|TRBJ2-7|.
CASSQEGERYEQYF
TGCGCCAGCAGCCAAGAAGGAGAGCGCTACGAGCAGTACTTC
>TRBV15|once|TRBJ1-3|.
CATSRDQQGRPIIF
TGTGCCACCAGCAGAGATCAACAGGGTCGCCCAATTATTTTT
>TRBV7-2|.|TRBJ1-6|.
CASSTRGGENSPLHF
TGTGCCAGCAGCACGAGGGGGGGCGAGAATTCACCCCTCCACTTT
>TRBV19|.|TRBJ2-5|TRBD2
CASSIGATSGVGETQYF
TGTGCCAGTAGTATAGGGGCGACTAGCGGGGTGGGGGAGACCCAGTACTTC
>TRBV7-8|few|TRBJ1-3|.
CAGSLVRSGNTIYF
TGTGCCGGCAGCTTAGTTAGATCTGGAAACACCATATATTTT
>TRBV5-1|.|TRBJ2-7|TRBD2
CASSASYTSEVEYEQYF
TGCGCCAGCAGCGCCTCCTACACTAGCGAAGTCGAGTACGAGCAGTACTTC
>TRBV28|.|TRBJ2-3|TRBD1
CASRTTGGAGPDTQYF
TGTGCCAGCAGAACCACAGGGGGCGCAGGTCCAGATACGCAGTATTTT
>TRBV27|.|TRBJ1-6|.
CASRTLDDGGFPLHF
TGTGCCAGCAGAACCTTAGACGACGGGGGTTTTCCCCTCCACTTT
>TRBV5-1|.|TRBJ1-2|.
CASSKDRWGYTF
TGCGCCAGCAGCAAGGACAGATGGGGCTACACCTTC
>TRBV30|few|TRBJ1-5|.
CAWRTSSNQPQHF
TGTGCCTGGAGGACATCCAGCAATCAGCCCCAGCATTTT
>TRBV19|once|TRBJ2-3|TRBD2
CASSSGGVSTDTQYF
TGTGCCAGTAGTTCGGGGGGGGTTAGCACAGATACGCAGTATTTT
>TRBV9|.|TRBJ2-3|TRBD2
CASSVSGRGGTDTQYF
TGTGCCAGCAGCGTAAGTGGGCGGGGGGGCACAGATACGCAGTATTTT
>TRBV6-1|.|TRBJ1-2|TRBD1
CASRGQGDYGYTF
TGTGCCAGCAGGGGACAGGGAGACTATGGCTACACCTTC
>TRBV18|.|TRBJ2-7|.
CASSPSSYEQYF
TGTGCCAGCTCACCATCCTCTTACGAGCAGTACTTC
>TRBV30|.|TRBJ2-7|.
CAWSIGTAGVYEQYF
TGTGCCTGGAGTATCGGAACCGCAGGGGTCTACGAGCAGTACTTC
>TRBV5-1|.|TRBJ2-1|TRBD2
CASSPGSGAGGWEQFF
TGCGCCAGCAGCCCCGGGAGTGGAGCGGGGGGCTGGGAGCAGTTCTTC